Presented here are 4 T cell receptor beta chains from one specimen sequenced in a study of OX40 agonist ivuxolimab in advanced cancers. Here immunoSEQ multiplex PCR was the method, and the copy in TCRdb shows in-frame clones only, minus some. The sample holds more than 55,000 clones, 80% to 95% seen once. Sequencing was performed on CD4+ or CD8+ T cells sorted from blood, taken in a trial of the OX40 agonist ivuxolimab. All receptors come from an adult with an advanced solid tumor such as melanoma, head and neck, liver or kidney cancer.

V is TRBV28 and J is TRBJ2-7; D ambiguous. There are 14 residues in the CDR3. V was cut by 3 bases and J by 2 bases, with 11 bases left in between. Germline lookup yields CDR1 MDHEN and CDR2 SYDVKM. The CDR3: CASSFGYKAYEQYF. As DNA, the CDR3 is TGTGCCAGCAGTTTTGGTTACAAGGCCTACGAGCAGTACTTC. Using reference TRBV28 and TRBJ2-7 for the parts outside the CDR3, the full variable domain is DVKVTQSSRYLVKRTGEKVFLECVQDMDHENMFWYRQDPGLGLRLIYFSYDVKMKEKGDIPEGYSVSREKKERFSLILESASTNQTSMYLCASSFGYKAYEQYFGPGTRLTVT.

V gene TRBV10-2 combines with J gene TRBJ2-2; 7 positions agree with TRBD1. In germline, CDR1 is WSHSY, CDR2 SAAADI. Germline trimming cut 9 bases from V and 1 base from J; bases unmatched to any gene: 5. The CDR3 spans 14 residues. CDR3 nucleotides: TGCGCCAGTAGGGGGACAGAGAACACCGGGGAGCTGTTTTTT. Its protein is CASRGTENTGELFF.

The V call is TRBV10-3, the J call TRBJ2-3; D gene ambiguous. The CDR3 extends over 15 amino acids. The germline CDR1 and CDR2 sequences are ENHRY and SYGVKD. V gave up 3 bases and J gave up 0 bases, with 10 bases separating them. The CDR3 region has the DNA TGTGCCATCAGTGATATCACAGCTAGCACAGATACGCAGTATTTT. This sequence encodes CAISDITASTDTQYF.

The chain joins TRBV5-1 to TRBJ2-1; D remains ambiguous. With 0 bases removed from V and 8 bases from J, the gap between germline ends came to 3 bases. Per the germline V gene, CDR1 is SGHRS and CDR2 is YFSETQ. The CDR3 is made up of 11 amino acids. The CDR3 here is CASSLAYEQFF. The CDR3 nucleotides read TGCGCCAGCAGCTTGGCCTATGAGCAGTTCTTC.